Following are 12 T cell receptor beta chains from one sample sequenced in a study of response to subunit inactivated influenza vaccine. MiXCR, run by TCRdb on the RT-PCR reads, gives a single entry per CDR3 protein. The top ten hold 3% of the sample, which has approximately 520,000 distinct CDR3 sequences, 15% to 20% seen once. Source: CD4+ T cells sorted from PBMCs, taken less than 30 months after vaccination. The receptors derive from a man aged 50 to 69 who received an inactivated influenza vaccine.

CDR3 protein: CSAPRDGSYEQYF. The CDR3, as DNA: TGCAGTGCGCCTAGGGACGGATCCTACGAGCAGTACTTC. The chain uses TRBV20-1 and TRBJ2-7; D tentatively fits TRBD1 or TRBD2 (5 bases each). V was clipped by 6 bases and J by 1 base, with 13 bases between them. The germline CDR1 and CDR2 sequences are DFQATT and SNEGSKA (reference sequence). CDR3 size: 13 residues.

This clonotype has at least ten counts. This chain uses TRBV24-1 with TRBJ1-2, with TRBD1 matching over 9 bases. CDR3 length equals 13 residues. J gave up 3 bases and V 7 bases, and 2 bases lay outside the gene matches. Germline-derived CDR1 and CDR2 are KGHDR and SFDVKD. The CDR3 loop reads CATSRDRDYGYTF. CDR3 nucleotides: TGTGCCACCAGCCGGGACAGGGACTATGGCTACACCTTC.

CDR3 bases: TGTGCCAGCATCCCTACTAGCGGGATCTACGAGCAGTACTTC. Its protein is CASIPTSGIYEQYF. The chain couples TRBV6-2 or TRBV6-3 to TRBJ2-7, with 10 bases identical to TRBD2. The J segment lost 3 bases and the V segment lost 7 bases, leaving 6 bases of the junction unmatched. Per germline, CDR1 MNHEY and CDR2 SVGEGT. The length of the CDR3 is 14 residues.

The chain is built from TRBV28 and TRBJ2-5; 11 bases map to TRBD2. This CDR3 contains 16 residues. With 8 bases clipped from V and 6 bases from J, the junction kept 14 bases outside the gene matches. Germline V lookup: CDR1 MDHEN, CDR2 SYDVKM. The CDR3 here is CASRYSGRGAFKTQYF. CDR3 coding DNA: TGTGCCAGCCGGTATAGCGGGAGGGGAGCATTTAAGACCCAGTACTTC.

This clonotype has a handful of counts. V gene TRBV9 combines with J gene TRBJ2-7, with 11 bases that match TRBD1. Losses at the gene ends were 3 bases for V and 1 base for J; bases not matched to a gene: 3. Germline lookup yields CDR1 SGDLS and CDR2 YYNGEE. The length of the CDR3 is 15 residues. The DNA for the CDR3 is TGTGCCAGCAGCGCGGGGGACAGGGGGTCCTACGAGCAGTACTTC. Its protein is CASSAGDRGSYEQYF.

This clonotype was counted a few times. This chain connects TRBV6-5 to TRBJ2-6; D not resolved. This CDR3 has 12 amino acids. Germline CDR1 MNHEY, CDR2 SVGAGI. V was cut by 8 bases and J by 4 bases, with 6 bases left in between. CDR3 bases: TGTGCCAGCGGGGAAGGGGCCAACGTCCTGACTTTC. As protein: CASGEGANVLTF.

This clonotype was seen only a few times. The rearrangement joins TRBV24-1 to TRBJ2-3; no clear D. CDR3 length equals 16 residues. Looked up from germline, CDR1 is KGHDR and CDR2 is SFDVKD. Trimming cost V 1 base and J 0 bases, with 10 bases left between them. This CDR3 is CATSDFVAASTDTQYF. The DNA for the CDR3 is TGTGCCACCAGTGATTTCGTAGCAGCGAGCACAGATACGCAGTATTTT.

J is TRBJ1-1 and V is TRBV12-3 or TRBV12-4; tentative D call: TRBD1 (6 bases). The CDR3 has 12 amino acids. The germline V and J ends were trimmed by 3 bases and 8 bases, with 10 bases remaining between them. Written as DNA, the CDR3 is TGTGCCAGCAGTTTGCAGGGGCGGGAAGCTTTCTTT. It encodes CASSLQGREAFF.

This clonotype was observed a few times. The CDR3 sequence: CASSLWGALGNEKLFF. The CDR3 nucleotides read TGTGCCAGCAGCCTTTGGGGGGCGCTGGGTAATGAAAAACTGTTTTTT. The genes are TRBV7-2 and TRBJ1-4; D is possibly TRBD1 (6 bases). The CDR3 runs to 16 residues. Germline V gene lookup returns CDR1 SGHTA and CDR2 FQGNSA. The ends were cut back, 5 bases at V and 4 bases at J, with 17 bases in the middle.

The chain couples TRBV5-1 to TRBJ2-5; D unresolved. The CDR3 consists of 13 residues. Germline V gene sequence: CDR1 SGHRS, CDR2 YFSETQ. V was cut by 4 bases and J by 3 bases, with 10 bases left in between. The DNA for the CDR3 is TGCGCCAGCAGCCTCTTCTTGAAAGAGACCCAGTACTTC. It specifies CASSLFLKETQYF.

This clonotype was observed a few times. V gene TRBV7-8 combines with J gene TRBJ1-5, with a possible D match to TRBD1 (5 bases). Germline V gene data show CDR1 as SGHVS and CDR2 as FQNEAQ. V was trimmed by 3 bases and J by 1 base, leaving 10 bases between them. The CDR3 runs 15 residues. Here the CDR3 DNA reads TGTGCCAGCAGCTTCTCGGGGGACAGCAATCAGCCCCAGCATTTT. Encoded protein: CASSFSGDSNQPQHF.

This clonotype was seen only a few times. The chain joins TRBV6-5 to TRBJ2-2; perhaps D is TRBD1 or TRBD2 (5 bases each). Germline loops: CDR1 MNHEY, CDR2 SVGAGI. CDR3 length: 17 amino acids. Between the trimmed V and J ends, which lost 5 bases and 5 bases, there was a span of 21 bases. Here the CDR3 reads CASSTSHGWGITGELFF. CDR3 DNA sequence: TGTGCCAGCAGTACTTCTCATGGGTGGGGGATAACCGGGGAGCTGTTTTTT.